The clone carrying this T cell receptor (beta chain) was recorded once. Authors' analysis steps: Reference gene primers were amplified, and this amplification served to estimate nucleated cell counts. The assay was immunoSEQ multiplex PCR, and TCRdb's table has in-frame clones only and misses some. V, J and clone size are taken as reported in that table, and D and trimming were inferred from the DNA itself. The repertoire holds about 150,000 clones, with roughly nine tenths as singletons. Trimming took off 6 bases at V and 0 bases at J, with 8 bases between the two ends. The CDR3 is made up of 13 amino acids. The germline CDR1 and CDR2 sequences are SGHAT and FQDESV (reference sequence). This specimen comes from a study of blood T cell repertoires in COVID-19.

This rearrangement joins TRBV11-1 to TRBJ2-5, with no clear D. The sequenced sample was peripheral blood. The TCR was taken from a woman aged 60-70 years with active COVID-19. The CDR3 DNA follows: TGTGCCAGCAGTGCCGGGTACCAAGAGACCCAGTACTTC. This translates into CASSAGYQETQYF.